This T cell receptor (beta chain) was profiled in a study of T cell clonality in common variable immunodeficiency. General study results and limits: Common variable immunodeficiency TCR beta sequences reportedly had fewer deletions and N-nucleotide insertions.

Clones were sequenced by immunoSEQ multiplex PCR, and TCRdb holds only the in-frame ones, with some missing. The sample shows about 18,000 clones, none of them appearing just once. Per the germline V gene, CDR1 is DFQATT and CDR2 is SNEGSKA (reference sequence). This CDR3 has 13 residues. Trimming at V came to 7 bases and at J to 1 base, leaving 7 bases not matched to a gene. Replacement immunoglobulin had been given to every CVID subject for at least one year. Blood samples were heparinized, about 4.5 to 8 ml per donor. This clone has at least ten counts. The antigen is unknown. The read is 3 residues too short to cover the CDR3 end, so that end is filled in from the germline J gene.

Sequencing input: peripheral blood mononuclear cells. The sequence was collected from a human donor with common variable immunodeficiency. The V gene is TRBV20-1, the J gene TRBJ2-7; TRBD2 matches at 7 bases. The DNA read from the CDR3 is TGCAGTGTCCGGGACTACTCGTCCTACGAG. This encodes CSVRDYSSYE. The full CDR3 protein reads CSVRDYSSYEQYF.